Sequencing of this TCR beta chain was carried out in a study of T-cell reconstitution after alpha-beta-depleted transplantation in children. For TCRbeta, the library was prepared with unique molecular identifiers. Each CDR3 protein gets one entry after TCRdb re-called the PCR reads with MiXCR. The sample carries about 260,000 distinct CDR3 sequences, 7.5% to 9.5% recorded once. A word on this clonotype: Its target is unknown. Given a much more abundant clone one base away, this may be a read error.

Broader study findings: One year post-transplant, T-cell counts and diversity were largely derived from T cells produced anew. Several hundred rapidly expanded clones from non-depleted graft cells reportedly supplied alpha-beta T cells about two months post-transplant.

This CDR3 has 14 amino acids. The V call is TRBV12-3 or TRBV12-4, the J call TRBJ1-3; D gene uncertain. The TCR was taken from a male patient aged 10-17 years who had a stem cell transplant for acute lymphoblastic leukemia, so the T cells may come from the graft donor. The specimen was PBMCs, mostly from graft donor cells, collected 180 days after TCRalphabeta/CD19-depleted stem cell transplant. CDR3 DNA: TGTGCCAGCAGTCCCCCAAGTCTAGCGAACACCAGATATTTT. It yields the protein CASSPPSLANTRYF.